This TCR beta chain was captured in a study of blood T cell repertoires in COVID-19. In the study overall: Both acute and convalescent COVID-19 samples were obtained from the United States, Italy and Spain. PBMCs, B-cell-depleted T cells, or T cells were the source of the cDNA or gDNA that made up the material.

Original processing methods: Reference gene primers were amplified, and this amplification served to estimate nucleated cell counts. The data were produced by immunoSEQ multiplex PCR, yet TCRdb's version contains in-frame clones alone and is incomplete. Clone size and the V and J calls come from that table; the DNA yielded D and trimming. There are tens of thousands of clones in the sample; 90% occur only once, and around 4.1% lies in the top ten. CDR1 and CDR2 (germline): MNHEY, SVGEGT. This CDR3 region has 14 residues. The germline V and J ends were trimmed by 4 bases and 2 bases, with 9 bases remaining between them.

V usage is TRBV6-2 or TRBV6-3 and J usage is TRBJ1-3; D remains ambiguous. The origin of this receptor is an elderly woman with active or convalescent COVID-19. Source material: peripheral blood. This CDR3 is CASSLVRAGNTIYF. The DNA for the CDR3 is TGTGCCAGCAGTTTAGTCCGGGCTGGAAACACCATATATTTT.